What follows is one T cell receptor beta chain and its context. The CDR3 contains 15 residues. The J segment lost 5 bases and the V segment lost 2 bases, leaving 4 bases of the junction unmatched. Germline assignment: CDR1 SGHNT and CDR2 YYREEE (reference sequence). The entry originates in a study of OX40 agonist ivuxolimab in advanced cancers. Study background: An agonistic human IgG2 monoclonal antibody against OX40 (CD134) was given. The study enrolled dose-escalation patients with hepatocellular carcinoma, melanoma, renal cell or head and neck cancer. Partial responses, seen in three patients, involved one hepatocellular carcinoma and two cutaneous melanomas.

Repertoires were generated with immunoSEQ multiplex PCR, while TCRdb's copy carries only in-frame clones and drops some. This sample carries approximately 42,000 clones, over 75% of them seen once, and the ten largest clones take 2% to 3%. The chain combines TRBV5-4 with TRBJ1-1, with TRBD1 identical over 12 bases. The sample consisted of CD4+ or CD8+ T cells sorted from blood, taken in a trial of the OX40 agonist ivuxolimab. The sequence was collected from an adult with an advanced solid tumor such as melanoma, head and neck, liver or kidney cancer. The CDR3 DNA sequence: TGTGCCAGCAGCTTAGGGACAGGGGGCTGGACTGAAGCTTTCTTT. Residues: CASSLGTGGWTEAFF.